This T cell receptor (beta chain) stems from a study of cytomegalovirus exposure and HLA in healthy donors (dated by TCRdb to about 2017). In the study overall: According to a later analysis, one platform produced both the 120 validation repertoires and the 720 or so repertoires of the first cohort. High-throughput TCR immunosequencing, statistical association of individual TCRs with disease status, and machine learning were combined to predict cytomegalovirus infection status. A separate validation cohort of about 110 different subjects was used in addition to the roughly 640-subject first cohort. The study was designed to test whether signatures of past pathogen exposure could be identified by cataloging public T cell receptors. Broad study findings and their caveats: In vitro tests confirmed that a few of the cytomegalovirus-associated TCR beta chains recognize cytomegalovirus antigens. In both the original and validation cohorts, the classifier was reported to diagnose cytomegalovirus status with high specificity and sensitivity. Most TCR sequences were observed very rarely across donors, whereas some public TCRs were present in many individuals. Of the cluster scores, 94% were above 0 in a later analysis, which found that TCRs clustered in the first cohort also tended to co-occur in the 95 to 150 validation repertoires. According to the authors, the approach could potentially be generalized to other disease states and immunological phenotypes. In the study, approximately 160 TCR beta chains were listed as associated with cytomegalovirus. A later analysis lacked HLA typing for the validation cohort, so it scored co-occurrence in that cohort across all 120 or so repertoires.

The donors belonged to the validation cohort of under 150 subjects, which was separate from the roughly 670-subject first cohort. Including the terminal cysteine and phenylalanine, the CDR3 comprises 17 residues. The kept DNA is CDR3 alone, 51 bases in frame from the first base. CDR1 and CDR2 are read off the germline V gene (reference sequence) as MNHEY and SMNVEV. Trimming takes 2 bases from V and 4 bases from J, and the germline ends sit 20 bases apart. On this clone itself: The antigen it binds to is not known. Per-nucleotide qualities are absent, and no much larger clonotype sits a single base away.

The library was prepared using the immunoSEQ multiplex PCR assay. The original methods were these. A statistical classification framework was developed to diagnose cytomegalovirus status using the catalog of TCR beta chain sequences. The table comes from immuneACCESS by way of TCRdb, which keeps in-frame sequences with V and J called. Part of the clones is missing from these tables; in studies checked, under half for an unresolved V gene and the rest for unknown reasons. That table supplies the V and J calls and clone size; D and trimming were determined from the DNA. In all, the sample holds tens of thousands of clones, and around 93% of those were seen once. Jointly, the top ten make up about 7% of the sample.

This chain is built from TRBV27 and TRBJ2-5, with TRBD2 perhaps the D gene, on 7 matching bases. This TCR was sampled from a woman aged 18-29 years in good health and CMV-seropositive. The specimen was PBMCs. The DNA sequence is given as TGTGCCAGCAGTTTACTGGCTAGCGGCAAGGGGGGAGAGACCCAGTACTTC. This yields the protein CASSLLASGKGGETQYF.